Shown below are 18 T cell receptor beta chains from a single sample sequenced in a study of T cells in Graves' hyperthyroidism and ophthalmopathy. The CDR3 regions of TCR beta were amplified from RNA transcripts. First-round RT-PCR targeting the TCR CDR3 was performed with the HTBI primer set. TCRdb re-called the multiplex PCR reads through MiXCR, storing one row per CDR3 protein. Of approximately 320,000 distinct CDR3 sequences listed, about 15% were seen once; the top ten hold around a third. Material for sequencing was blood. The receptors derive from a man aged 30 to 39 with Graves' hyperthyroidism.

The chain joins TRBV6-2 or TRBV6-3 to TRBJ1-1; D may be TRBD1 (5 bases). This CDR3 is built from 16 residues. CDR1 is MNHEY and CDR2 is SVGEGT in the germline V gene. Trimming left V 6 bases short and J 3 bases short, with 20 bases between. The DNA of the CDR3 is TGTGCCAGCAGCCTCTATGAAGCCGGAGGGGACACTGAAGCTTTCTTT. This sequence encodes CASSLYEAGGDTEAFF.

This clonotype was recorded a few times. The chain uses TRBV28 and TRBJ1-5; D ambiguous. This CDR3 comprises 14 residues. The germline V and J ends were trimmed by 3 bases and 3 bases, with 9 bases remaining between them. The germline V gene has CDR1 MDHEN and CDR2 SYDVKM. Here the CDR3 DNA reads TGTGCCAGCAGTTTTTGGGGTTCCAATCAGCCCCAGCATTTT. It encodes CASSFWGSNQPQHF.

This clonotype was counted ten times or more. The chain employs TRBV6-1 and TRBJ1-1, with a tentative D call TRBD1 (5 bases). CDR3 length equals 15 residues. Trimming stripped 7 bases from V and 1 base from J, with 16 bases between. The germline V gene encodes CDR1 MNHNS and CDR2 SASEGT. CDR3 sequence: CASTSPGQGNTEAFF. The CDR3 DNA is TGTGCCAGCACCTCCCCGGGGCAGGGGAACACTGAAGCTTTCTTT.

This clonotype was seen many times. The CDR3 DNA reads as TGTGCCAGCAGCCTCGCAAGGGGGCGAGGGAGCTATCGGGGCTACACCTTC. It specifies CASSLARGRGSYRGYTF. The V gene is TRBV7-8, the J gene TRBJ1-2; TRBD1 aligns across 7 bases. CDR1 is SGHVS, CDR2 FQNEAQ, per germline. This CDR3 comprises 17 residues. V shed 5 bases, J shed 8 bases, and the junction held 20 bases outside the gene matches.

The J gene is TRBJ1-2, the V gene TRBV20-1; D call uncertain. V shed 6 bases and J shed 5 bases, with 13 bases lying between them. There are 12 residues in the CDR3. CDR1 and CDR2 from the germline V gene are DFQATT and SNEGSKA (reference sequence). The CDR3 loop is CSAKHSSYGYTF. The CDR3 nucleotides are TGCAGTGCCAAGCATTCCTCATATGGCTACACCTTC.

This clonotype was seen at least ten times. V gene TRBV2 combines with J gene TRBJ2-7; the match to TRBD2 covers 7 bases. The V segment lost 6 bases and the J segment 3 bases; nucleotides outside the gene matches: 2. Germline lookup yields CDR1 SNHLY and CDR2 FYNNEI. This CDR3 comprises 12 residues. This CDR3 reads CASRGGGYEQYF. CDR3 in DNA: TGTGCCAGCAGGGGCGGGGGCTACGAGCAGTACTTC.

This clonotype was seen repeatedly, ten times or more. V gene TRBV20-1 combines with J gene TRBJ1-2; D might be TRBD1 (5 bases). This CDR3 is 11 amino acids long. CDR1 is DFQATT and CDR2 is SNEGSKA in the germline V gene (reference sequence). The V end was cut by 6 bases, the J end by 3 bases, with 8 bases between. The CDR3 reads CSAQGDYGYTF. CDR3 DNA sequence: TGCAGTGCCCAGGGAGACTATGGCTACACCTTC.

At least ten counts were recorded for this clonotype. The rearrangement uses TRBV2 and TRBJ2-3; a possible D gene is TRBD2 (7 bases). This CDR3 is 15 amino acids long. CDR1 is SNHLY and CDR2 is FYNNEI in the germline V gene. Trimming pared 4 bases from V and 4 bases from J, leaving 15 bases between. DNA of the CDR3: TGTGCCAGCAGTGTGCGTGGGGGGGCCCCAGATACGCAGTATTTT. The encoded protein is CASSVRGGAPDTQYF.

This clonotype occurred many times. The rearrangement joins TRBV20-1 to TRBJ2-5, with D possibly being TRBD1 or TRBD2 (6 bases each). The CDR3 sequence is 11 residues long. The ends were cut back, 3 bases at V and 5 bases at J, with 7 bases in the middle. CDR1 DFQATT and CDR2 SNEGSKA come from the germline V gene (reference sequence). CDR3 loop: CSASGGETQYF. CDR3 in DNA: TGCAGTGCTAGCGGGGGCGAGACCCAGTACTTC.

This clonotype was recorded many times. The V gene is TRBV12-3 or TRBV12-4, the J gene TRBJ2-5, with D possibly TRBD1 on 5 matching bases. The length of the CDR3 is 14 residues. V was cut by 6 bases and J by 5 bases, with 16 bases left in between. The DNA of the CDR3 is TGTGCCAGCAGCAAAGATGCAGGGCGGGAGACCCAGTACTTC. Residues: CASSKDAGRETQYF.

Points on this clonotype: A read error may be the cause here, since a much bigger clone is one base away. Here the CDR3 DNA reads TGTGCCAGCAGCTTACAGCTGAACACTGAAGCTTTCTTT. Protein product: CASSLQLNTEAFF. The chain is built from TRBV7-3 and TRBJ1-1; D remains ambiguous. Deletions cut 2 bases from V and 0 bases from J, with 4 bases between. Germline lookup yields CDR1 SGHTA and CDR2 FQGTGA. This CDR3 comprises 13 residues.

V is TRBV5-1 and J is TRBJ2-3; TRBD2 aligns across 7 bases. V shed 0 bases and J 6 bases; nucleotides not matched to a gene: 10. Germline V gene sequence: CDR1 SGHRS, CDR2 YFSETQ. The CDR3 is made up of 16 amino acids. The CDR3 nucleotides read TGCGCCAGCAGCTTGGGCGGTGGGAGGGCCACGGATACGCAGTATTTT. This codes for CASSLGGGRATDTQYF.

Ten or more counts support this clonotype. The chain couples TRBV11-2 to TRBJ1-1, with TRBD1 matching over 8 bases. Germline lookup yields CDR1 SGHAT and CDR2 FQNNGV. The trim removed 5 bases at V and 0 bases at J, leaving 17 bases unmatched. The CDR3 contains 19 residues. The CDR3 spells CASSILAGGVLTMNTEAFF. The DNA for the CDR3 is TGTGCCAGCAGCATACTGGCAGGGGGCGTCCTGACCATGAACACTGAAGCTTTCTTT.

The V and J genes are TRBV20-1 and TRBJ2-1; D is ambiguous. The V gene lost 5 bases and the J gene lost 1 base, with 18 bases spanning the gap. The CDR3 is 16 amino acids. Per the germline V gene, CDR1 is DFQATT and CDR2 is SNEGSKA (reference sequence). CDR3 sequence reads: CSAGSRKGGSYNEQFF. The CDR3 region has the DNA TGCAGTGCTGGCTCGAGGAAGGGTGGTTCCTACAATGAGCAGTTCTTC.

The V and J genes are TRBV5-6 and TRBJ2-5; D may correspond to TRBD1 or TRBD2 (5 bases each). The V and J ends lost 4 bases and 5 bases respectively, with 15 bases between them. The CDR3 consists of 14 residues. Per the germline V gene, CDR1 is SGHDT and CDR2 is YYEEEE. The DNA of the CDR3 is TGTGCCAGCAGCATTGGTAGGGGCGGGGAGACCCAGTACTTC. It specifies CASSIGRGGETQYF.

The chain carries TRBV19 and TRBJ2-1; the D gene is possibly TRBD2 (7 bases). Germline assignment: CDR1 LNHDA and CDR2 SQIVND (reference sequence). V lost 3 bases and J lost 12, with 21 bases in between. The CDR3 loop spans 15 amino acids. The CDR3: CASSIREAPRGAQFF. The CDR3 nucleotides are TGTGCCAGTAGTATTCGGGAGGCCCCCCGGGGGGCGCAGTTCTTC.

V gene TRBV4-1 combines with J gene TRBJ2-5; no clear D gene. The CDR3 totals 14 residues. The V gene lost 0 bases and the J gene lost 7 bases, with 12 bases spanning the gap. From germline, CDR1 is MGHRA and CDR2 YSYEKL. CDR3 amino acids: CASSQDSTLGTQYF. CDR3 nucleotides: TGCGCCAGCAGCCAAGACTCCACATTAGGGACCCAGTACTTC.

This clonotype was counted a few times. V and J are TRBV5-1 and TRBJ2-2, with D perhaps assigned TRBD1 or TRBD2 (5 bases each). Germline values: CDR1 SGHRS, CDR2 YFSETQ. V was clipped by 2 bases and J by 1 base, with 18 bases between them. This CDR3 spans 18 amino acids. The CDR3 region has the DNA TGCGCCAGCAGCTTTGACTTCTCCGGGACGGGGAACACCGGGGAGCTGTTTTTT. As protein: CASSFDFSGTGNTGELFF.